This passage covers 26 T cell receptor beta chains from one sample sequenced in a study of post-analysis software for immune sequencing data (dated by TCRdb to the mid-2010s). Overall study results and their limits: Patients showed significantly higher frequencies than controls for several TRBV segments, among them TRBV5-6, TRBV5-1 and TRBV20-1.

The antigens these receptors bind are not known. The protocol used for the library was PCR. Sequencing instrument: Illumina HiSeq 2500. To reduce PCR and sequencing biases, unique molecular identifiers were built into the TCR beta cDNA libraries. TCRdb's own reprocessing of the public reads used fastp at Q25 and MiXCR and kept productive beta chains. Rows matching on CDR3 protein sequence are summarized as one entry with the most common DNA and genes. This sample has around 180,000 distinct CDR3 sequences in its table, and 30% of those were observed once. In total, the top ten clones hold 1.5% of the sample. Sample: blood. The origin of the receptors is a girl under 18 with multiple sclerosis.

This clonotype was detected only once. The chain carries TRBV5-1 and TRBJ2-2; 13 bases fit TRBD2. The CDR3 has 18 amino acids. The V and J ends lost 0 bases and 6 bases, in that order; junction bases with no gene match: 8. The germline V gene encodes CDR1 SGHRS and CDR2 YFSETQ. CDR3 nucleotide sequence: TGCGCCAGCAGCTTGGCAGGACTAGCGGGAGCGAAGGCCGGGGAGCTGTTTTTT. This sequence encodes CASSLAGLAGAKAGELFF.

This CDR3 is CASSSAGTVKGYTF. The CDR3 DNA reads as TGTGCCAGCAGTTCAGCCGGGACAGTCAAGGGCTACACCTTC. The chain recombines TRBV25-1 with TRBJ1-2, with TRBD1 identical over 7 bases. The germline V gene has CDR1 MGHDK and CDR2 SYGVNS. This CDR3 is 14 amino acids long. Unmatched junction bases numbered 11, after V lost 5 bases and J lost 8 bases.

The CDR3 DNA follows: TGTGCCAGCAGTGAAGGACAGAGACCCTACAATGAGCAGTTCTTC. Its protein is CASSEGQRPYNEQFF. The chain uses TRBV6-1 and TRBJ2-1; possible D gene TRBD1, 5 bases. Germline lookup yields CDR1 MNHNS and CDR2 SASEGT. The CDR3 contains 15 residues. Trimming left V 1 base short and J 2 bases short, with 9 bases between.

The rearrangement links TRBV10-3 to TRBJ2-1; tentative D call: TRBD1 (6 bases). Trimming took 0 bases from V and 3 from J, leaving 12 bases between them. CDR1 ENHRY and CDR2 SYGVKD come from the germline V gene. CDR3 size: 16 residues. This chain's CDR3 is CAISESGTQNYNEQFF. DNA for the CDR3: TGTGCCATCAGTGAGTCAGGGACACAAAACTACAATGAGCAGTTCTTC.

About this clonotype: A much more abundant neighbour one base away suggests this may be a read error. This chain links TRBV28 with TRBJ2-5, with D perhaps TRBD1 (5 bases). CDR1 MDHEN and CDR2 SYDVKM come from the germline V gene. This CDR3 has 16 residues. The CDR3 here is CANSFSSRAPQETQYF. For the CDR3, the DNA is TGTGCCAACAGTTTTTCGAGCAGGGCCCCCCAAGAGACCCAGTACTTC.

This clonotype turned up a few times. At one end, the junction sequence differs from germline, possibly due to a read error. The chain employs TRBV29-1 and TRBJ1-5; 9 nucleotides align to TRBD1. CDR1 and CDR2 from the germline V gene are SQVTM and ANQGSEA. The CDR3 has 15 amino acids. The CDR3 sequence is CGVKQGASSNQPQHF. For the CDR3, the DNA is TGCGGCGTTAAACAGGGGGCATCTAGCAATCAGCCCCAGCATTTT.

In regard to this clonotype: With a much larger clone just one base away, this may be a read error. V gene TRBV27 combines with J gene TRBJ2-7; D is perhaps TRBD1 (7 bases). The CDR3 has 14 residues. Per germline, CDR1 MNHEY and CDR2 SMNVEV (reference sequence). CDR3 loop: CASSLRGQFHEQCF. The DNA for the CDR3 is TGTGCCAGCAGTTTGCGGGGACAGTTCCACGAGCAGTGCTTC.

This clonotype has only a few counts. The chain combines TRBV7-9 with TRBJ2-2; D is ambiguous. The CDR3 is 13 residues long. V was shortened by 6 bases and J by 1 base, with 6 bases between the two germline ends. Germline V gene data show CDR1 as SEHNR and CDR2 as FQNEAQ (reference sequence). The CDR3 DNA sequence: TGTGCCAGCAGAGATCGGAACACCGGGGAGCTGTTTTTT. It yields the protein CASRDRNTGELFF.

This clonotype has just a few counts. This rearrangement joins TRBV11-2 to TRBJ1-1; TRBD1 matches at 7 bases. Germline CDR1 and CDR2: SGHAT and FQNNGV. The CDR3 extends over 15 amino acids. Trimming at V came to 5 bases and at J to 0 bases, leaving 6 bases not matched to a gene. The CDR3: CASSQGTALNTEAFF. CDR3 coding DNA: TGTGCCAGCAGCCAAGGGACAGCTCTGAACACTGAAGCTTTCTTT.

Many counts were recorded for this clonotype. The V call is TRBV6-6, the J call TRBJ1-2; the D is unclear. This CDR3 spans 14 amino acids. Per germline, CDR1 MNHNY and CDR2 SVGAGI (reference sequence). V was clipped by 0 bases and J by 6 bases, with 11 bases between them. DNA of the CDR3: TGTGCCAGCAGTTACTCCGCGGTCACGAATGGCTACACCTTC. Encoded protein: CASSYSAVTNGYTF.

The chain couples TRBV12-3 or TRBV12-4 to TRBJ1-5; the match to TRBD1 covers 9 bases. The CDR3 totals 15 residues. V shed 1 base, J shed 6 bases, and the junction held 4 bases outside the gene matches. CDR3 sequence reads: CASSLESDRGQPQHF. DNA for the CDR3: TGTGCCAGCAGTTTAGAGTCGGACAGGGGTCAGCCCCAGCATTTT.

This chain connects TRBV5-1 to TRBJ1-1; the D gene is possibly TRBD1 (6 bases). The CDR3 spans 14 residues. Germline CDR1 reads SGHRS; CDR2 reads YFSETQ. Deletions cut 0 bases from V and 3 bases from J, with 9 bases between. CDR3 protein: CASSLGDRHTEAFF. Written as DNA, the CDR3 is TGCGCCAGCAGCTTGGGTGACAGGCACACTGAAGCTTTCTTT.

In the case of this clonotype: A junction end diverges from the germline sequence, so it may reflect a read error. V and J are TRBV12-3 or TRBV12-4 and TRBJ2-3, with 12 bases matching TRBD2. The CDR3 is 18 amino acids. CDR3 sequence: CASSHVTSGRKLADAQYF. The DNA of the CDR3 is TGTGCCAGCAGTCACGTGACTAGCGGGAGAAAGCTTGCAGATGCGCAATATTTT.

On this clonotype itself: It may be a read error: a sequence one base away is much more abundant. The chain joins TRBV10-2 to TRBJ2-1; no reliable D call. The germline CDR1 and CDR2 sequences are WSHSY and SAAADI. This CDR3 spans 13 amino acids. The CDR3, as DNA: TGCGTCAGCAGTGTGTGGGGATACAATGAGCAGTTCTTC. Protein: CVSSVWGYNEQFF.

The CDR3 reads CSATPGRIHEQYF. The CDR3 DNA follows: TGCAGTGCTACGCCCGGGAGAATCCACGAGCAGTACTTC. This chain uses TRBV20-1 with TRBJ2-7, with D maybe TRBD2 (6 bases). Trimming stripped 4 bases from V and 5 bases from J, with 15 bases between. Germline V CDR1 and CDR2: DFQATT, SNEGSKA (reference sequence). CDR3 length: 13 amino acids.

Concerning this clonotype itself: This may stem from a read error, because a much larger clone lies one nucleotide away. This chain uses TRBV10-3 with TRBJ2-4, with 8 bases lining up with TRBD1. This CDR3 has 16 residues. V lost 4 bases to trimming and J lost 13 bases; unmatched junction nucleotides: 18. Germline loops: CDR1 ENHRY, CDR2 SYGVKD. The CDR3 DNA reads as TGTGCCATCAGTGCCAGGGGGCAGGGGAACACCTACCAGCAGTACTTC. This codes for CAISARGQGNTYQQYF.

At least ten counts were recorded for this clonotype. The genes are TRBV12-3 or TRBV12-4 and TRBJ2-1; 9 nucleotides agree with TRBD2. The CDR3 sequence is 15 residues long. V dropped 1 base and J dropped 5; count of bases not matched to a gene: 3. CDR3 loop: CASSLGSGSHNEQFF. In DNA form, the CDR3 reads TGTGCCAGCAGTTTAGGTAGCGGGAGTCACAATGAGCAGTTCTTC.

The V gene is TRBV20-1, the J gene TRBJ1-1; no definite D call. The germline V gene encodes CDR1 DFQATT and CDR2 SNEGSKA (reference sequence). Trimming took 3 bases from V and 3 from J, leaving 17 bases between them. The CDR3 extends over 15 amino acids. The CDR3 DNA reads as TGCAGTGCTAGTCCCGGTCATGGGTCGTACACTGAAGCTTTCTTT. Translating it yields CSASPGHGSYTEAFF.

With respect to this clonotype: At one end, the junction sequence differs from germline, possibly due to a read error. The chain recombines TRBV12-3 or TRBV12-4 with TRBJ1-2; perhaps TRBD1 as D (5 bases). This CDR3 has 12 amino acids. CDR3 loop: CTSSAGTGGYTF. Written as DNA, the CDR3 is TGTACCAGCAGTGCCGGGACCGGCGGCTACACCTTC.

A note on this clonotype: Relative to the germline gene, one junction end is altered; a read error may explain this. The chain recombines TRBV20-1 with TRBJ1-1; D might be TRBD1 (5 bases). CDR1 DFQATT and CDR2 SNEGSKA come from the germline V gene (reference sequence). This CDR3 region has 14 residues. The CDR3 DNA sequence: TGCAGTGCTAGGAAGGGCAGGGTGAAAACTGAAGCTTTCTTT. Amino acids: CSARKGRVKTEAFF.

This clonotype was found once. The rearrangement joins TRBV7-2 to TRBJ1-1; D unresolved. Trimming shortened V by 5 bases and J by 5 bases, and 12 bases separated the two germline ends. Germline V gives CDR1 SGHTA, CDR2 FQGNSA. CDR3 size: 13 residues. The CDR3 nucleotides read TGTGCCAGCAGCCGGAACTGGAGAACTGAAGCTTTCTTT. Amino acid sequence: CASSRNWRTEAFF.

This clonotype has just a few counts. The gene calls are TRBV15 and TRBJ1-2; 7 nucleotides agree with TRBD1. V shed 1 base and J 3 bases; nucleotides not matched to a gene: 5. Germline V gene sequence: CDR1 LNHNV, CDR2 YYDKDF (reference sequence). This CDR3 comprises 15 residues. The CDR3 reads CATSRGQGVDYGYTF. In DNA, the CDR3 is TGTGCCACCAGCAGAGGCCAGGGGGTCGACTATGGCTACACCTTC.

The table lists this clonotype with many counts. The chain couples TRBV12-3 or TRBV12-4 to TRBJ1-2; 8 nucleotides line up with TRBD1. Germline trimming cut 2 bases from V and 6 bases from J; bases unmatched to any gene: 5. The CDR3 extends over 14 amino acids. CDR3 nucleotide sequence: TGTGCCAGCAGTTTAACGGACAGGGTTAATGGCTACACCTTC. This gives the protein CASSLTDRVNGYTF.

This clonotype showed up many times. The chain recombines TRBV28 with TRBJ2-1, with D hard to call. Germline CDR1 reads MDHEN; CDR2 reads SYDVKM. V shed 1 base and J shed 6 bases, with 4 bases lying between them. The CDR3 extends over 12 amino acids. The CDR3 DNA reads as TGTGCCAGCAGTTTATCGGCCAATGAGCAGTTCTTC. Residues: CASSLSANEQFF.

A remark on this clonotype: Since a much larger clone is just one base distant, this may be a read error. V and J are TRBV6-4 and TRBJ2-5; 9 bases align to TRBD1. Unmatched junction bases numbered 10, after V lost 6 bases and J lost 11 bases. Germline V gives CDR1 MRHNA, CDR2 SNTAGT. The CDR3 length is 13 residues. The chain's CDR3 is CASRGTGFHEQYF. Here the CDR3 DNA reads TGTGCCAGCAGAGGGACAGGGTTCCATGAGCAGTACTTC.

This clonotype ranks as medium-sized. V and J are TRBV10-3 and TRBJ1-2; D uncertain. This CDR3 has 14 amino acids. V gave up 5 bases and J gave up 0 bases, with 10 bases separating them. Germline lookup yields CDR1 ENHRY and CDR2 SYGVKD. The CDR3 loop reads CAISPSGANYGYTF. CDR3 coding DNA: TGTGCCATCAGTCCCAGTGGAGCTAACTATGGCTACACCTTC.